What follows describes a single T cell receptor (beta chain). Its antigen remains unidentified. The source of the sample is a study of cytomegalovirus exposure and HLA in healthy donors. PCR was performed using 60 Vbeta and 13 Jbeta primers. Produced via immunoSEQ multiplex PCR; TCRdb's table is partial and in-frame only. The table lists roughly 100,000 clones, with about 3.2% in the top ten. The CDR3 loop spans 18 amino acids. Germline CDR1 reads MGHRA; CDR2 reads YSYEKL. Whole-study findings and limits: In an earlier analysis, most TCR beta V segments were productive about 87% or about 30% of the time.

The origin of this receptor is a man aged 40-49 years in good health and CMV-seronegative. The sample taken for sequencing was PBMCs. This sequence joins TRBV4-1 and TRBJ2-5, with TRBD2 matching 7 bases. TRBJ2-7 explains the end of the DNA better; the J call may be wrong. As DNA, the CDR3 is TGCGCCAGCAGCCCACAAGTTTTATCGGGGGGAAATGCCTACGAGCAGTACTTC. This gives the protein CASSPQVLSGGNAYEQYF.